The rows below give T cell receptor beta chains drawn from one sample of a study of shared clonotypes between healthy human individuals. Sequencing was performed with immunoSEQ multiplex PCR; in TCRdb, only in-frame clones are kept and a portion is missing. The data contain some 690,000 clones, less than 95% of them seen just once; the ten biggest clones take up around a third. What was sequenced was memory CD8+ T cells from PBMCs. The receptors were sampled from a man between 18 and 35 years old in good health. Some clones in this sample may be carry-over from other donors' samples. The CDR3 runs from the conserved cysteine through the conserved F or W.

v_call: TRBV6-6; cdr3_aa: CASSPLRRTDGTQYF
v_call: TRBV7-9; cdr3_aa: CASSPRTGGWDEQFF
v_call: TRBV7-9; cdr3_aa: CASSFGLVAYEQYF
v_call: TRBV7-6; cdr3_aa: CASSRTPSGNTGELFF
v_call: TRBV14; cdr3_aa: CASSRLTDTQYF
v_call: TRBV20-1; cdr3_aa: CSANQRGEQYF
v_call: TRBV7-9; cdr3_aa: CASSLVLGEGTNSNQPQHF
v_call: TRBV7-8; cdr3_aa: CASDSSPVAVNTEAFF
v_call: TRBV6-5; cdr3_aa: CASSYGSGGDTQYF
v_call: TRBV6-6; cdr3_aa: CASSFYPLNKGYEQYF
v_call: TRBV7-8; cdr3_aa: CASGRDSLSFETQYF
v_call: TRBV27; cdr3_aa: CASSVRSGANVLTF
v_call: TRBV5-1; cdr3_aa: CASSLDGNEQYF
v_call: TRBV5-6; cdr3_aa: CASSGTGTGIYGYTF
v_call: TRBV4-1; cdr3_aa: CASSPLSTDTQYF
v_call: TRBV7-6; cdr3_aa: CASSLFGQGAYNEQFF
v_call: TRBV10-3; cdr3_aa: CAISNQKIRDGGNYGYTF
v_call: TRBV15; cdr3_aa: CATSRDGRAQETQYF
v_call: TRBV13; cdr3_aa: CASSLGQLATSSYNEQFF
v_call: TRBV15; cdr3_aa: CATSRDLGTSGRREQFF
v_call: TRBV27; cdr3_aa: CASSFGPRRLDEAFF
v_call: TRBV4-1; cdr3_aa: CASSPLEGDQETQYF
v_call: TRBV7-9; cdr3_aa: CASHRLLGNYGYTF
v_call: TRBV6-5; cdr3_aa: CASSYSAQGADYF
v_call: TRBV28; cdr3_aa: CASSPPGAGYTF
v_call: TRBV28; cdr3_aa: CASSSLAGDVYRIYEQYF
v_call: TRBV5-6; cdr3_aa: CASSLGTIRSSYEQYF
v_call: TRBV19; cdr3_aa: CASSPSGQSNRGYTF
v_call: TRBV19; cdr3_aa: CASKGATVGQSYGYTF
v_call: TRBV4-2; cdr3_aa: CASSQAWGEGYNEQFF
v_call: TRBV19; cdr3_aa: CASSATDRSNQPQHF
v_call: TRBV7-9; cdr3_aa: CASVPAVKETQYF
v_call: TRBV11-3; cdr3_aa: CASSRGGGIHEQFF
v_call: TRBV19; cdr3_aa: CASGPRVYQPQHF
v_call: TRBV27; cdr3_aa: CASSLGTGGGYTF
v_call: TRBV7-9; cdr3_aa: CASSLTTGTDTQYF
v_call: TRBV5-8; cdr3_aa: CASSLWTAVTGELFF
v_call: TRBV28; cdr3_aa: CASSLVEGGSSYEQYF
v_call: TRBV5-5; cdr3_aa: CASSFSPGTPDDTQYF
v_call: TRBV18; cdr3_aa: CASLQGANTEAFF
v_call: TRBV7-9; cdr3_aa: CASSLGAPGFNYGYTF
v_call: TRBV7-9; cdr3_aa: CASSSFTGGPNTEAFF
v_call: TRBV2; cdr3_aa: CASSSSGYEQYF
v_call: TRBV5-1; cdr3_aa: CASSRETGDAHYGYTF
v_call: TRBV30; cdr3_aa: CAWAPGTGYQPQHF
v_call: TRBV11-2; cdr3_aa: CASSFTQADTQYF
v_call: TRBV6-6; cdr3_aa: CASSYSTRGSGNTIYF
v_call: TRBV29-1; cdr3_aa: CSVADGQAGHEQYF